The clone carrying this T cell receptor beta chain turned up a few times. This sample was taken from a study of T cells in Graves' hyperthyroidism and ophthalmopathy. The germline V and J ends were trimmed by 4 bases and 8 bases, with 12 bases remaining between them. Looked up from germline, CDR1 is SGHRS and CDR2 is YFSETQ. CDR3 length: 13 amino acids. The source material, RNA transcripts, was used to amplify TCR beta CDR3 regions. HTBI primers were used for first-round RT-PCR of the TCR CDR3. TCRdb reanalysed the multiplex PCR reads using MiXCR and keeps one entry per CDR3 protein. Of a few hundred thousand distinct CDR3 sequences listed, more than 13% are singletons.

V is TRBV5-1 and J is TRBJ1-4, with D hard to call. Sequences were obtained from blood. This TCR was recovered from a woman aged 25 to 39 with Graves' hyperthyroidism. CDR3 residues: CASSEKGREKLFF. The CDR3, as DNA: TGCGCCAGCAGCGAAAAAGGGAGGGAAAAACTGTTTTTT.